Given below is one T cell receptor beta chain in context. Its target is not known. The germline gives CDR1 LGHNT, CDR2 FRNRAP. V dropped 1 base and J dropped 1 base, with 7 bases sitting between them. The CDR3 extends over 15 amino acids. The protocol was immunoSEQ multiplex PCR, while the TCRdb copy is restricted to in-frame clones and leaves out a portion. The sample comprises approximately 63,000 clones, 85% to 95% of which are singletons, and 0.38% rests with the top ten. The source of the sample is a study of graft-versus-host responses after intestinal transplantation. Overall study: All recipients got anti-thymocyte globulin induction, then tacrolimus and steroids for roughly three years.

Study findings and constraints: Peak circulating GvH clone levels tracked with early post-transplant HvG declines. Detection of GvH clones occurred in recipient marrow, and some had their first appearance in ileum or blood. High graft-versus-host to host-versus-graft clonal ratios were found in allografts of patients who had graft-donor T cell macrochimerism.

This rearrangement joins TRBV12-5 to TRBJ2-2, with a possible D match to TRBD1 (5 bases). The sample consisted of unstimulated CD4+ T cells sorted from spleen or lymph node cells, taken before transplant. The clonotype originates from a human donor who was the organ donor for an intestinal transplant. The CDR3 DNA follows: TGTGCTAGTGGTTTGGGGACAAAGAACACCGGGGAGCTGTTTTTT. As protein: CASGLGTKNTGELFF.